The count of the clone carrying this T cell receptor (beta chain) is one. What it binds is not known. TCR beta libraries were prepared from cDNA with unique molecular identifiers. Input populations of about 0.95 to 10 million T cells gave rise to roughly 0.5 million cDNA molecules. TCRdb reanalysed the PCR reads using MiXCR and keeps one entry per CDR3 protein. This table has about 200,000 distinct CDR3 sequences, 29% appearing once. This entry comes from a study of post-analysis software for immune sequencing data. Study results and limitations: Samples made in the same batch grouped tightly together by F measure. TRBV5-6, TRBV5-1 and TRBV20-1 belonged to a set of about 5 TRBV segments that were more frequent in patients than controls.

V shed 4 bases and J 6 bases; nucleotides not matched to a gene: 5. CDR1 is SGHTA, CDR2 FQGNSA, per germline. The CDR3 totals 14 residues. Sequenced: blood. This TCR was recovered from a girl between 2 and 17 years old with multiple sclerosis. The chain employs TRBV7-2 and TRBJ2-1, with 8 bases identical to TRBD2. This CDR3 reads CASSCPAGVNEQFF. CDR3 sequence (DNA): TGTGCCAGCAGCTGTCCAGCGGGAGTCAATGAGCAGTTCTTC.